This TCR beta chain was observed in a study of cytomegalovirus exposure and HLA in healthy donors (dated by TCRdb to about 2017). Broadly, across the study: An earlier analysis of 587 of the donors reported approximately 290 Gb of sequence data and around 120 million unique TCR beta sequences from around 200 million T cells. All discovery cohort repertoires had been generated using a single sequencing platform. Class I and class II HLA loci were covered by the typing at four-digit resolution. Along with the roughly 670-subject first cohort, a separate validation cohort of over a hundred different subjects was used. The number of typed donors differed by locus: roughly 620-630 for A, B, C, DRB1 and DQB1; roughly 510 for DQA1; 606 for DPA1; and some 430 for DPB1. To decide whether each TCR beta V gene segment behaved as functional or pseudogenic, an earlier analysis of 587 of the donors relied on high-throughput TCR beta sequencing. The aim of the study was to test whether cataloging public T cell receptors could identify signatures of past pathogen exposure. Among the roughly 390 genotyped donors, approximately 77% belonged to the genetic ancestry cluster associated with self-reported Caucasian donors. Roughly 5 DR-DQ haplotypes were handled as single units for association and clustering because linkage in the cohort was strong. To study patterns of TCR occurrence, a later analysis re-analyzed previously published TCR beta repertoires from around 700 donors and added high-resolution HLA genotyping. Across about 370 genotyped donors of the cohort, an average of about 240,000 unique TCR beta nucleotide sequences per donor were sequenced, and around 19% of those sequences were non-productive. Approximately 330 gigabases of sequencing data and approximately 91 million unique TCR sequences made up an early release that covered around 640 HLA-typed donors. To predict cytomegalovirus infection status, the study brought together high-throughput TCR immunosequencing, statistical association of individual TCRs with disease status, and machine learning. A later genetic analysis took genome-wide SNP genotypes for about 60% of the roughly 670 donors and used that subset as a discovery cohort. Using immunosequencing, the study profiled T cell repertoires from about 650 subjects and related those repertoires to cytomegalovirus serostatus. Donor age, sex, ethnicity and CMV serostatus were compiled alongside the repertoire data. Rather than using new phenotypic data, the later analysis identified candidate immune exposures from TCR beta sequences and from how often those sequences occurred across donors.

Paper-wide results and their limitations: CMV serostatus was the only immune exposure information available for the cohort. In vitro tests confirmed that a few of the cytomegalovirus-associated TCR beta chains recognize cytomegalovirus antigens. In a later analysis, HLA-associated TCR beta chains were found to be more clonally expanded and to have lower generation probabilities than equally common non-associated chains. Presence/absence analyses assumed roughly uniform sequencing depth across donors, an assumption that may not hold. The authors suggested that the approach could potentially be extended to other disease states and immunological phenotypes. According to a later analysis, TCR association rates differed among HLA loci, with DRB1 alleles showing the most associated TCRs and HLA-C alleles showing the fewest. In both the original and validation cohorts, the classifier was reported to diagnose cytomegalovirus status with high specificity and sensitivity. According to a later analysis, parvovirus B19, influenza, CMV and Epstein-Barr virus appeared linked to several top co-occurrence clusters. Linkage disequilibrium might explain the correlated functional status among segregating V segments, but an unknown experimental factor could not be excluded. Broadly in line with IMGT annotations, most TCR beta V segments showed up in productive rearrangements about 90% or about 30% of the time in an earlier analysis of several hundred of the donors. Because some donors lacked HLA typing at each locus, the association tests relied only on the typed subset. Because the 87-base-pair reads could not distinguish some IMGT-functional V segments, including TRBV6-2 and TRBV6-3, those segments were excluded. A total of fewer than 200 TCR beta chains were listed by the study as associated with cytomegalovirus. About 15 rarely observed V segments, including chromosome 9 orphons, were excluded from the earlier analysis of approximately 500 of the donors because counts were too low. When HLA alleles, especially DR and DQ, strongly co-occurred, attributing TCR associations to individual alleles was difficult. While some public TCRs were present in many individuals, most TCR sequences turned up only very rarely across donors. A later genetic analysis associated a missense DCLRE1C variant with V-gene and J-gene trimming of TCR beta chains, and an independent cohort replicated the association. The sequencing pipeline was judged likely to have produced a cluster of highly shared sequence variants as a technical artifact. At a false discovery rate of 0.05, a later analysis linked about 17,000 TCR beta sequences to specific HLA alleles. A later analysis found that most CMV-associated TCR beta chains appeared HLA-restricted, with HLA associations seemingly driven largely by CMV exposure. A later genetic analysis reported fewer N-insertions in productive TCRs among donors in an Asian-associated ancestry cluster than the roughly 620-donor mean. This cohort had only TCR beta chains sequenced, and the lack of alpha or paired-chain data limited which features could be detected. A further reported finding was that TCR beta sequences accurately predicted the HLA-A and HLA-B alleles for most subjects in the first cohort.

Libraries were made using the immunoSEQ multiplex PCR assay. For the multiplex PCR, a mixture combining 60 forward primers for TCR Vbeta segments and 13 reverse primers for TCR Jbeta segments was used. The CDR3 region of rearranged TCR beta genes was amplified from genomic DNA by a multiplex PCR assay. On the Illumina HiSeq System, the amplified TCR beta libraries were sequenced as 87-base-pair reads. The authors' pipeline ran thus. A later analysis counted approximately 74 million unique TCR beta chains across the 666 repertoires, and around 9.9 million of these chains were shared by at least two donors. Raw reads were error-corrected and collapsed into unique sequences by a nearest-neighbor algorithm in which closely related sequences were merged to remove PCR and sequencing errors. Alignment of CDR3 sequences to IMGT reference sequences was used to assign V, D and J gene segments. For a sequence to be retained, a match of at least six nucleotides was required to both a V gene segment and a J gene segment. A rearrangement counted as productive if the CDR3 had no stop codons and remained in frame with V and J, and every other rearrangement counted as non-productive. CDR3 was defined according to IMGT convention as the region running from the second conserved V-encoded cysteine to the conserved J-encoded phenylalanine. The earlier analysis of some 550 of the donors excluded any sequence lacking an unambiguous match to a single V gene segment. In an earlier analysis of approximately 500 of the donors, a V segment was called functional when productive rearrangements were above 56.7%, and segregating when the standard deviation between donors exceeded 5%. To diagnose cytomegalovirus status from the catalog of TCR beta chain sequences, a statistical classification framework was built. In a later analysis, TCR nucleotide sequences were compared against IMGT/GENE-DB human TR gene sequences so that V and J genes could be assigned. Using the TCRdist pipeline, a later analysis assigned CDR3 sequences along with most-parsimonious VDJ recombination scenarios. In a later analysis, each TCR beta chain was defined by its CDR3 amino acid sequence together with its V-gene family, and reads without a unique V-gene family were excluded. As a way to deal with suspected cross-contamination and a sequencing artifact, a later analysis dropped 500 to 700 nucleotide sequences that were highly shared and had low generation probability. For each public chain, a later analysis derived a clonal expansion index from normalized ranks of inferred template counts within each repertoire. In a later analysis, generation probabilities were computed with a VDJ recombination model fitted to out-of-frame rearrangements, and the resulting probabilities were checked against IGoR. In a later analysis, hypergeometric tests were used to score TCR-TCR, TCR-HLA and TCR-CMV co-occurrence, with a repertoire-size bias correction applied to TCR pairs. In a later analysis, false discovery rates were estimated by permuting HLA or CMV assignments 20 times. In a later analysis, co-occurring TCRs were grouped using DBSCAN, with TCRdist sequence similarity added in when clustering inside HLA-allele-positive subsets. Repertoires with fewer than 30,000 or more than 120,000 public chains were left out of co-occurrence clustering, as were five repertoires with anomalous nucleotide sharing. The table comes from immuneACCESS by way of TCRdb, which keeps in-frame sequences with V and J called. Part of the clones is missing from these tables; in studies checked, under half for an unresolved V gene and the rest for unknown reasons. V and J calls and clone size are as listed in that table; D and trimming were resolved from the DNA. The sample table holds 150,000 to 160,000 clones, of which over 65% were seen once. Around 2.3% of the sample rests with the top ten.

The cohort consisted of some 670 healthy bone marrow donors. All cohort members were sampled while nominally healthy, although unrecorded immune exposures were likely present. The donor was CMV seronegative and was included in the group of about 350 seronegative cohort members. A peripheral blood sample was provided by each donor, and peripheral blood mononuclear cells were used for TCR beta sequencing. The Qiagen DNeasy Blood Extraction Kit was used to extract genomic DNA from the blood cell samples. The CDR3 has 14 amino acids, counting the end cysteine and phenylalanine. The kept DNA is CDR3 alone, 42 bases in frame from the first base. V sheds 5 bases and J sheds 5 bases, leaving 15 bases between their ends. CDR1 and CDR2, looked up from the germline V gene, are SGHVS and FQNEAQ. A remark on this clone: What antigen it recognizes has not been identified. Qualities for individual bases were not recorded, and no much larger clone is one base off.

The receptor was derived from a man aged 25-40 years in good health and CMV-seronegative. Here the chain combines TRBV7-8 and TRBJ1-2; 6 matching bases give a weak D call of TRBD1. The sample taken for sequencing was PBMCs. In nucleotide form, the sequence is TGTGCCAGCAGCACCGGACAGAAAAGTTATGGCTACACCTTC. Its translation reads: CASSTGQKSYGYTF.